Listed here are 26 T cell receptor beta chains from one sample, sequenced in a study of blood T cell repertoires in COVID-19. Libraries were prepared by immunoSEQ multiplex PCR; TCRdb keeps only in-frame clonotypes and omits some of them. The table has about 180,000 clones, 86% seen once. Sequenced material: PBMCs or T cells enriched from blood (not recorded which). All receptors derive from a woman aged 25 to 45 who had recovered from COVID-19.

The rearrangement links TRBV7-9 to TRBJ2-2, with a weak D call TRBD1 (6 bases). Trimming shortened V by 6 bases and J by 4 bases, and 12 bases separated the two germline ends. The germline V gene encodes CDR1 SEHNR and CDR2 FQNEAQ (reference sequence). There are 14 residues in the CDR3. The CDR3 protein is CASSLTGSTGELFF. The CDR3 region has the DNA TGTGCCAGCAGTTTAACAGGGTCCACCGGGGAGCTGTTTTTT.

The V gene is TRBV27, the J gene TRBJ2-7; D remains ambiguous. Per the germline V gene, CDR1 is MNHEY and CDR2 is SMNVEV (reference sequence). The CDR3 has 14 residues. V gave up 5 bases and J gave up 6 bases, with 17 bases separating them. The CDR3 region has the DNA TGTGCCAGCAGTAGACCCCACCTTGGGCTCGAGCAGTACTTC. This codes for CASSRPHLGLEQYF.

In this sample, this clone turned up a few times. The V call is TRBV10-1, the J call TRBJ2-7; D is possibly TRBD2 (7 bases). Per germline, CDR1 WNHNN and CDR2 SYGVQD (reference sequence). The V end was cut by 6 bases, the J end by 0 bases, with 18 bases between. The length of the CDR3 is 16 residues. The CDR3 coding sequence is TGCGCCAGCAGAGTAAAAGGGGGGGATGGCTCCTACGAGCAGTACTTC. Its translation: CASRVKGGDGSYEQYF.

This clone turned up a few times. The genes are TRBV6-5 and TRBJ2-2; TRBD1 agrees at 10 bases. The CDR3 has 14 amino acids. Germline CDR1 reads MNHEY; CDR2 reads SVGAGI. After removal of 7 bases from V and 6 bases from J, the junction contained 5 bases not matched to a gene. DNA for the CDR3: TGTGCCAGCAACGACAGGGGGCGGGCCGGGGAGCTGTTTTTT. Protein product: CASNDRGRAGELFF.

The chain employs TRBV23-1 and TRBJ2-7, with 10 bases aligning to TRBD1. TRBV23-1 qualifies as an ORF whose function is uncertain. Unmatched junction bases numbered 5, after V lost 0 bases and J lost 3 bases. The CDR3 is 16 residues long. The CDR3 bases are TGCGCCAGCAGTCAATCGTTTGGGACAGGGGTCTACGAGCAGTACTTC. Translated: CASSQSFGTGVYEQYF.

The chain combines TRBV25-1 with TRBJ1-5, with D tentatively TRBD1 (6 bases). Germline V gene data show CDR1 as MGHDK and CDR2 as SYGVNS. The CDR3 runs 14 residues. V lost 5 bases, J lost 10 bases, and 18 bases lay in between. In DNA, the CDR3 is TGTGCCAGCAGTCCCCCGGACAGATCCGCACCCCAGCATTTT. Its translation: CASSPPDRSAPQHF.

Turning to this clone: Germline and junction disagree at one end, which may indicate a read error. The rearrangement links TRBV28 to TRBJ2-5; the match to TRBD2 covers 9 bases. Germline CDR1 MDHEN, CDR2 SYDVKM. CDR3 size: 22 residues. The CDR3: CASCFFGGVGREGRRARETQYF. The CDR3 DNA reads TGTGCCAGCTGTTTCTTTGGGGGGGTGGGGCGGGAGGGCCGGAGAGCACGGGAGACCCAGTACTTC.

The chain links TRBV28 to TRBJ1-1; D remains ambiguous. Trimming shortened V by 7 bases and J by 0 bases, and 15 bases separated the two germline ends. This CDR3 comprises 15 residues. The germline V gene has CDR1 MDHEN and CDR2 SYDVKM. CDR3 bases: TGTGCCAGCATGTCAGGTGGCGTCATGAACACTGAAGCTTTCTTT. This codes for CASMSGGVMNTEAFF.

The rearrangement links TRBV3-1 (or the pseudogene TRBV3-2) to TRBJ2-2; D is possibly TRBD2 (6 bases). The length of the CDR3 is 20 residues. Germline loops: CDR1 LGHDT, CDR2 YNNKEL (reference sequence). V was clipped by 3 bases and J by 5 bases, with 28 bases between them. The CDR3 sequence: CASSQRGGGTSLLITGELFF. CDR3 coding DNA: TGTGCCAGCAGCCAGCGGGGAGGAGGAACTAGTCTTTTGATTACCGGGGAGCTGTTTTTT.

CDR3 bases: TGTGCCACCAGTGGCTCAGGGAAGGGTCAGCCCCAGCATTTT. Protein: CATSGSGKGQPQHF. This rearrangement joins TRBV24-1 to TRBJ1-5; a weak D match, TRBD1 (5 bases). The CDR3 extends over 14 amino acids. Germline CDR1 and CDR2: KGHDR and SFDVKD. The V gene lost 5 bases and the J gene lost 6 bases, with 13 bases spanning the gap.

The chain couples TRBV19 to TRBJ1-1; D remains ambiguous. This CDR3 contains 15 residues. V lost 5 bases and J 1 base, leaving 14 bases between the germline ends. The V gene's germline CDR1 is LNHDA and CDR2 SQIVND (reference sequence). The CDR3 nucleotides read TGTGCCAGTAGTTCTCGTAATACAGCGAACACTGAAGCTTTCTTT. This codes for CASSSRNTANTEAFF. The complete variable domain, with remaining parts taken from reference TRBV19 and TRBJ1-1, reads DGGITQSPKYLFRKEGQNVTLSCEQNLNHDAMYWYRQDPGQGLRLIYYSQIVNDFQKGDIAEGYSVSREKKESFPLTVTSAQKNPTAFYLCASSSRNTANTEAFFGQGTRLTVV.

DNA for the CDR3: TGTGCCAGCAGTTACCAGGGTGGAGGGGAAACTGAAGCTTTCTTT. This sequence encodes CASSYQGGGETEAFF. J is TRBJ1-1 and V is TRBV6-5, with a weak D call TRBD1 (5 bases). V dropped 2 bases and J dropped 5 bases, with 15 bases sitting between them. Germline CDR1 reads MNHEY; CDR2 reads SVGAGI. This CDR3 is 15 amino acids long.

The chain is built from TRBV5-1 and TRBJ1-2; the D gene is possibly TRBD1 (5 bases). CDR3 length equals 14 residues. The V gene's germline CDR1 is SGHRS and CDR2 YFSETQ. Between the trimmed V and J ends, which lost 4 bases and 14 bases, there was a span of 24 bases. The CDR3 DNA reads TGCGCCAGCAGCCTAACAACAGGTGGTCTGATTAGTACCTTC. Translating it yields CASSLTTGGLISTF. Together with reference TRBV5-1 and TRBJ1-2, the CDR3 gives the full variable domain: KAGVTQTPRYLIKTRGQQVTLSCSPISGHRSVSWYQQTPGQGLQFLFEYFSETQRNKGNFPGRFSGRQFSNSRSEMNVSTLELGDSALYLCASSLTTGGLISTFGSGTRLTVV.

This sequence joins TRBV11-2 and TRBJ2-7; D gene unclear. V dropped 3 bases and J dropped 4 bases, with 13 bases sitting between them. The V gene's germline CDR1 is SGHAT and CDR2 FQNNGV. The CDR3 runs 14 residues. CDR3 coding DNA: TGTGCCAGCAGCTTCTCCGGGTCATCGTACGAGCAGTACTTC. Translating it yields CASSFSGSSYEQYF.

Here the CDR3 reads CSEISTGQSYIKQPQHF. The CDR3 region has the DNA TGCAGCGAAATAAGCACAGGACAGAGCTATATTAAACAGCCCCAGCATTTT. The rearrangement joins TRBV29-1 to TRBJ1-5; a possible D gene is TRBD1 (6 bases). V lost 7 bases and J 7 bases, leaving 29 bases between the germline ends. There are 17 residues in the CDR3. The germline V gene encodes CDR1 SQVTM and CDR2 ANQGSEA.

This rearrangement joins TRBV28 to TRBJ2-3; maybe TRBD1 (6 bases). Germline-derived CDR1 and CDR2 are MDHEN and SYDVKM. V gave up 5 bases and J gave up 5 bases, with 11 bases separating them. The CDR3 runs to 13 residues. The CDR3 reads CASSGGWGDTQYF. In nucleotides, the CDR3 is TGTGCCAGCAGTGGGGGCTGGGGAGATACGCAGTATTTT.

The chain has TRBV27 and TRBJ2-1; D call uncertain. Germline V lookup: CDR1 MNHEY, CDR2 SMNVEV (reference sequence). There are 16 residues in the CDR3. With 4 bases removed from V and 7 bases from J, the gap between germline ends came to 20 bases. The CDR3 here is CASSWAPVPPLNEQFF. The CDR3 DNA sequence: TGTGCCAGCAGTTGGGCTCCGGTCCCCCCTCTTAATGAGCAGTTCTTC.

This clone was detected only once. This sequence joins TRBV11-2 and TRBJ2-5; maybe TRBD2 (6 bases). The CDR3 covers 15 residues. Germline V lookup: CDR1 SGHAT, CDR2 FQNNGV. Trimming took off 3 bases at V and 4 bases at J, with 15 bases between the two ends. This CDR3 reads CASSLGGEFLETQYF. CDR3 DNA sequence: TGTGCCAGCAGCTTGGGGGGAGAGTTCCTAGAGACCCAGTACTTC.

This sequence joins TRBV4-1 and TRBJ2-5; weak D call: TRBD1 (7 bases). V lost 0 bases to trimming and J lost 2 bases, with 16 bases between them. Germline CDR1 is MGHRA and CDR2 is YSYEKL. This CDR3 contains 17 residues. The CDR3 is CASSQEPQGGGQETQYF. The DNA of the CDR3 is TGCGCCAGCAGCCAAGAACCCCAGGGGGGTGGGCAAGAGACCCAGTACTTC.

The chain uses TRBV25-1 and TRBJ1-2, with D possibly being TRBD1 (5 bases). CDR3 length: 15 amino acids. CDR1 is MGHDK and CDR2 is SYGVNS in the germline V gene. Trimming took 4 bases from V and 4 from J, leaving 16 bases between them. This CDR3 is CASSGPDSYFYGYTF. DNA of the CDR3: TGTGCCAGCAGTGGGCCAGACAGTTACTTCTATGGCTACACCTTC.

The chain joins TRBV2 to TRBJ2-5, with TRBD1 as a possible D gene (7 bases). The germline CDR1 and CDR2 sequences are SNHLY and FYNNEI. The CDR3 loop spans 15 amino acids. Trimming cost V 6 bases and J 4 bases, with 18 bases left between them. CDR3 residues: CASRETGREGETQYF. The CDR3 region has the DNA TGTGCCAGCAGAGAGACAGGGCGGGAAGGAGAGACCCAGTACTTC.

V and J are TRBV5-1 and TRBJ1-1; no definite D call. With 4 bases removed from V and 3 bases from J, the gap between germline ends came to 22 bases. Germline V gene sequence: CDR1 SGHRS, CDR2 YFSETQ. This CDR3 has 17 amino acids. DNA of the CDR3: TGCGCCAGCAGCCAAAACCTTTACGACCCGGGGTACACTGAAGCTTTCTTT. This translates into CASSQNLYDPGYTEAFF.

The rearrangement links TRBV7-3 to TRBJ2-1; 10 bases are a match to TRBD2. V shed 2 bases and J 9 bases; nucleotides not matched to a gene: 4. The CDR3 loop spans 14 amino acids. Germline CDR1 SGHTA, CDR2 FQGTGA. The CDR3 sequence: CASSLSLAGAEQFF. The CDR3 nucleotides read TGTGCCAGCAGCTTATCTCTAGCGGGAGCTGAGCAGTTCTTC.

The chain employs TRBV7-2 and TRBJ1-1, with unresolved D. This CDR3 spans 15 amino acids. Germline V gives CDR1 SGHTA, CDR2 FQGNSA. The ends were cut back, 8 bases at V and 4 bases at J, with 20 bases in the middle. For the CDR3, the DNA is TGTGCCAGCGTCATTAGGCCATACCCGGGCACTGAAGCTTTCTTT. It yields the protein CASVIRPYPGTEAFF.

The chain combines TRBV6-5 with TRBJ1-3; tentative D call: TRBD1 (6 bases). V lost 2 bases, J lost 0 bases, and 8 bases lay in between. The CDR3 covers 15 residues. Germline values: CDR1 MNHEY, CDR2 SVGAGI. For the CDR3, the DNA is TGTGCCAGCAGTTACACGACAGGCTCTGGAAACACCATATATTTT. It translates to CASSYTTGSGNTIYF.

CDR3 DNA: TGTGCCAGTAGTATAGATGGATTCGGGGGCTCTGGAAACACCATATATTTT. It yields the protein CASSIDGFGGSGNTIYF. This chain uses TRBV19 with TRBJ1-3, with a weak D call TRBD1 (5 bases). Trimming stripped 0 bases from V and 0 bases from J, with 12 bases between. The CDR3 spans 17 residues. Per the germline V gene, CDR1 is LNHDA and CDR2 is SQIVND (reference sequence).